The entry below describes one TCR beta chain. The table came from immunoSEQ multiplex PCR; TCRdb's copy has only in-frame clones and leaves some out. Here the sample spans about 72,000 clones, roughly 90% being singletons. The data belong to a study of technical replicates of blood from a few donors. There are 14 residues in the CDR3. Germline CDR1 is SNHLY and CDR2 is FYNNEI. The V and J ends lost 3 bases and 2 bases respectively, with 7 bases between them. The rearrangement links TRBV2 to TRBJ2-2; D not resolved. This receptor was taken from a human donor in good health. The specimen sequenced was T cells isolated from PBMCs. In nucleotides, the CDR3 is TGTGCCAGCAGTGATTCGTTAAACACCGGGGAGCTGTTTTTT. Translating it yields CASSDSLNTGELFF.